This T cell receptor beta chain was sequenced during a study of T cells expressing NK-cell markers. Whole-study context: It was sorted CD3+CD56+NKG2C+, CD3+CD56+NKG2C- and CD3+CD56-NKG2C+ T cells that supplied the TCR beta repertoires.

On this clonotype itself: As yet, its antigen is unknown.

Findings of the study overall: One observes that, in a few donors, these clonotypes were also the leading ones within the CD3+CD56-NKG2C+ fraction.

CDR3 length equals 15 residues. Germline V lookup: CDR1 MDHEN, CDR2 SYDVKM. Beta-chain TCR cDNA was generated via 5'RACE template switching with UMIs. From its re-call of the 5' RACE reads, TCRdb lists each CDR3 protein once, without DNA. This listing includes a few hundred thousand distinct CDR3 sequences. The source is a man aged 18-75 years in good health. The sample comprised blood T cells: a sorted CD56 or NKG2C T cell subset, CD4+ or CD8+ T cells, or bulk PBMC T cells (not recorded which). The J gene is TRBJ2-4, the V gene TRBV28; TCRdb calls TRBD2, which cannot be checked without DNA. The CDR3 sequence is CASSFAGEGKNIQYF. The variable domain in full, completed from reference TRBV28 and TRBJ2-4, reads DVKVTQSSRYLVKRTGEKVFLECVQDMDHENMFWYRQDPGLGLRLIYFSYDVKMKEKGDIPEGYSVSREKKERFSLILESASTNQTSMYLCASSFAGEGKNIQYFGAGTRLSVL.